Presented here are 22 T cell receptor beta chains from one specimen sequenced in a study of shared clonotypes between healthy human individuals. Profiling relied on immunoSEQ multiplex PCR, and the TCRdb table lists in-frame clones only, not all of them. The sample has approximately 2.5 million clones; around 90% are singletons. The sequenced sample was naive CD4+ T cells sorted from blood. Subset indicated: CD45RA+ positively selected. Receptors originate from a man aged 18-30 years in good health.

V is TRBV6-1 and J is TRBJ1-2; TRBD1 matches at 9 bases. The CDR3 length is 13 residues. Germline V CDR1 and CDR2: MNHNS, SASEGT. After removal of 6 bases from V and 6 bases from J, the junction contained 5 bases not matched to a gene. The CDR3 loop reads CASRERTGDGYTF. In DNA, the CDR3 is TGTGCCAGCAGGGAACGGACAGGGGATGGCTACACCTTC.

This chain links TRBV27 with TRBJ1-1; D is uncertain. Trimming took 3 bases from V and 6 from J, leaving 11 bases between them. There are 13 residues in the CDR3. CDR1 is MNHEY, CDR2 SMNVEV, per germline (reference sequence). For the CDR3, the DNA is TGTGCCAGCAGTTTTAGAGAACCATCTGAAGCTTTCTTT. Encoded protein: CASSFREPSEAFF.

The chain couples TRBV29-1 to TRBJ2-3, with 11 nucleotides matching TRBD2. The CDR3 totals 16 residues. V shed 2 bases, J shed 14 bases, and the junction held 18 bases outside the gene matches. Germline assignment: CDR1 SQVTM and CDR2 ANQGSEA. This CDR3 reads CSVESSTSGKGSSAYF. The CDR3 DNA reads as TGCAGCGTTGAATCTTCGACTAGCGGGAAGGGTAGTTCGGCGTATTTT.

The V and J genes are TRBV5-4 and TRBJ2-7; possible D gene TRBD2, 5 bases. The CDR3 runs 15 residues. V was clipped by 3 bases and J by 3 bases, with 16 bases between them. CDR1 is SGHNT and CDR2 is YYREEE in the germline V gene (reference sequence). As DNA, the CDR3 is TGTGCCAGCAGCTGGACTGAAGGGAGTGACTACGAGCAGTACTTC. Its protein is CASSWTEGSDYEQYF.

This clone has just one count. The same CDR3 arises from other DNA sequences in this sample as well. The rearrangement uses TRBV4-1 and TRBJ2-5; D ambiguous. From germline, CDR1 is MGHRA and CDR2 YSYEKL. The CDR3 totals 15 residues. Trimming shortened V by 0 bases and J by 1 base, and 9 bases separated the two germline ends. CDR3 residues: CASSQDPRAQETQYF. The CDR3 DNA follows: TGCGCCAGCAGCCAAGATCCCCGGGCCCAAGAGACCCAGTACTTC.

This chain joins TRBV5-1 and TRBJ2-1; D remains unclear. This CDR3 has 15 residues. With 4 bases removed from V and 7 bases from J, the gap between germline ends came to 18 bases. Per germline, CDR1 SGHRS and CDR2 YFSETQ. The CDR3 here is CASSPRQRPTNEQFF. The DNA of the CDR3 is TGCGCCAGCAGCCCCCGACAACGCCCGACGAATGAGCAGTTCTTC.

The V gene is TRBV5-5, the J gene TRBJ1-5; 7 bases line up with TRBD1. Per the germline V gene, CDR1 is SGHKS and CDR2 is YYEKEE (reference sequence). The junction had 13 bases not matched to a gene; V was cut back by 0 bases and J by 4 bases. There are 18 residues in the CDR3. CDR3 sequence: CASSLDPTGLDRNQPQHF. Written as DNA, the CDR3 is TGTGCCAGCAGCTTGGACCCGACAGGGTTGGACAGGAATCAGCCCCAGCATTTT.

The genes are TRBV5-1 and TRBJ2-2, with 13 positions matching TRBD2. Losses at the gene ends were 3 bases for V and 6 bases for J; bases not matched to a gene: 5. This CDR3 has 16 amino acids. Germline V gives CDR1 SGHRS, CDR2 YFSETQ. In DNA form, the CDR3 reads TGCGCCAGCAGCTCACTAGCGGGAGGGCCCCCCGGGGAGCTGTTTTTT. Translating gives CASSSLAGGPPGELFF.

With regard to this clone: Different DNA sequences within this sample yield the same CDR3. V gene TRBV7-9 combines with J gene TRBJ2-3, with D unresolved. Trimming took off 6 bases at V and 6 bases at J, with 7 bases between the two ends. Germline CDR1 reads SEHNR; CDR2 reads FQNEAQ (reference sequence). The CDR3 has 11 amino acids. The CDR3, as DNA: TGTGCCAGCAGTTCTACCGATACGCAGTATTTT. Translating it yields CASSSTDTQYF.

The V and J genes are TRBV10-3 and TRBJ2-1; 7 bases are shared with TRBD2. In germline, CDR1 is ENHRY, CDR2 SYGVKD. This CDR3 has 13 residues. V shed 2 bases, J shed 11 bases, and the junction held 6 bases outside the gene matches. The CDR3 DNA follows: TGTGCCATCAGTGAGCTCCTAGCGGCCCAGCAGTTCTTC. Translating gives CAISELLAAQQFF.

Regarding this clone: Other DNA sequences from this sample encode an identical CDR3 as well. CDR3 bases: TGTGCCAGCAGTTCCTCGGGGGCTGCCTACGAGCAGTACTTC. It yields the protein CASSSSGAAYEQYF. The rearrangement joins TRBV28 to TRBJ2-7; D might be TRBD1 or TRBD2, each matching 6 bases. CDR1 is MDHEN, CDR2 SYDVKM, per germline. The CDR3 covers 14 residues. V was clipped by 4 bases and J by 2 bases, with 12 bases between them.

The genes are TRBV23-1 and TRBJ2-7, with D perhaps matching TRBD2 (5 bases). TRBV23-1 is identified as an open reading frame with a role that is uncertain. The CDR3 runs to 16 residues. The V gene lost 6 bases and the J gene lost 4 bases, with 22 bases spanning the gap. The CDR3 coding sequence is TGCGCCAGCAGCGGAAACCTCTCGAGGGTCCGGTACGAGCAGTACTTC. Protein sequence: CASSGNLSRVRYEQYF.

In DNA form, the CDR3 reads TGTGCCAGCAGCGTAGAAGAAAGGAACACCGGGGAGCTGTTTTTT. It is translated as CASSVEERNTGELFF. This rearrangement joins TRBV9 to TRBJ2-2; the D is unclear. This CDR3 contains 15 residues. In germline, CDR1 is SGDLS, CDR2 YYNGEE. V was trimmed by 0 bases and J by 1 base, leaving 7 bases between them.

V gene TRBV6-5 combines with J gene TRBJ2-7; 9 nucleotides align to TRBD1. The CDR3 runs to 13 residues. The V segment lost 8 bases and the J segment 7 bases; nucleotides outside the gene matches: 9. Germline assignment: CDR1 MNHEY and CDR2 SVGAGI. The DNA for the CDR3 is TGTGCCAGCGGGCGGGACAGGGCTGGGGAGCAGTACTTC. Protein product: CASGRDRAGEQYF.

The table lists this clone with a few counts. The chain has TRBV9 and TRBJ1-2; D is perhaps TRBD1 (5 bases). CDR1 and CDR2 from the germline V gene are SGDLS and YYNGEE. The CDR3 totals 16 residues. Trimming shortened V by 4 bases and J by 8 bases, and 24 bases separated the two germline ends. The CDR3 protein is CASSPDNQVLWGGYTF. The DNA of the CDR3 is TGTGCCAGCAGCCCGGACAATCAGGTCTTGTGGGGCGGCTACACCTTC.

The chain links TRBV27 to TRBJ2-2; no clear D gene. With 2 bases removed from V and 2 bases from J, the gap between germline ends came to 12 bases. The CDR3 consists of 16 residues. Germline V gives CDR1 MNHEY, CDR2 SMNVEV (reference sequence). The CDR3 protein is CASSLHRTNNTGELFF. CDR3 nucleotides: TGTGCCAGCAGTTTACACCGGACCAATAACACCGGGGAGCTGTTTTTT.

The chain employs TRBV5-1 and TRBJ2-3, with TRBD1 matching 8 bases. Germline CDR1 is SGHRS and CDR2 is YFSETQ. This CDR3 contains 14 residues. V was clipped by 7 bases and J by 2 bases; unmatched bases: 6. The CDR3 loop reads CASGQGADTDTQYF. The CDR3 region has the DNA TGCGCCAGCGGTCAGGGGGCTGACACAGATACGCAGTATTTT.

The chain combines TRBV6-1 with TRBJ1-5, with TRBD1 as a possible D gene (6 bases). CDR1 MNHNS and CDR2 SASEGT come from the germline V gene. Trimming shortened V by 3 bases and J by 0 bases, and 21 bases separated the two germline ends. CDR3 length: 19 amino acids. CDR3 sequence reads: CASSDGGGLTGNSNQPQHF. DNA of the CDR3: TGTGCCAGCAGTGACGGTGGGGGATTGACAGGAAATAGCAATCAGCCCCAGCATTTT.

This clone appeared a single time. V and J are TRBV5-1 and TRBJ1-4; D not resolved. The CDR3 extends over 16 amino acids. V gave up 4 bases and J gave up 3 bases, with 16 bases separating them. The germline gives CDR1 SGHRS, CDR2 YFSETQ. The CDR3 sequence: CASSQYGGFSNEKLFF. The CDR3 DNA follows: TGCGCCAGCAGCCAATACGGAGGGTTTTCTAATGAAAAACTGTTTTTT. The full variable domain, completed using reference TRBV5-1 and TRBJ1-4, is KAGVTQTPRYLIKTRGQQVTLSCSPISGHRSVSWYQQTPGQGLQFLFEYFSETQRNKGNFPGRFSGRQFSNSRSEMNVSTLELGDSALYLCASSQYGGFSNEKLFFGSGTQLSVL.

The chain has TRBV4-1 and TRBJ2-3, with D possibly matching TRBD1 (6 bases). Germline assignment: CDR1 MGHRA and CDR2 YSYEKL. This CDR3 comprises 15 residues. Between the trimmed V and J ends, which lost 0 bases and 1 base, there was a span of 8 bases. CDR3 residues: CASSQDRQGTDTQYF. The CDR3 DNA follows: TGCGCCAGCAGCCAAGATCGACAGGGCACAGATACGCAGTATTTT.

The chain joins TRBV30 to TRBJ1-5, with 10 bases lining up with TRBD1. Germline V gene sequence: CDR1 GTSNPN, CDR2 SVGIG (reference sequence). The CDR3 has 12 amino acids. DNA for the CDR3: TGTGCTTCGGGACAGGGGAATCAGCCCCAGCATTTT. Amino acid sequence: CASGQGNQPQHF.

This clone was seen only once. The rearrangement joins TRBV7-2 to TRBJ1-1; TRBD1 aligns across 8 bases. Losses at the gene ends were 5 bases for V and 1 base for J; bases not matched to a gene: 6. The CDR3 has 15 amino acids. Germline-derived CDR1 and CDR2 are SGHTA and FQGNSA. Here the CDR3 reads CASSLHQGANTEAFF. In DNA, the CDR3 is TGTGCCAGCAGCCTACACCAGGGGGCGAACACTGAAGCTTTCTTT.